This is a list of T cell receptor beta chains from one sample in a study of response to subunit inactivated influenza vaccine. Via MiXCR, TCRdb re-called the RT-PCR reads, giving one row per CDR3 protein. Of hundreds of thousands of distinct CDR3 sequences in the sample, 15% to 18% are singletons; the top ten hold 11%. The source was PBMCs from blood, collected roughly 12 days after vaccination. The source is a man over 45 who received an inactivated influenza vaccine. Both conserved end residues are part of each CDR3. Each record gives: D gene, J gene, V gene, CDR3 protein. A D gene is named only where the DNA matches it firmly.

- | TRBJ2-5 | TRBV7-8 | CASSPTGWGRETQYF
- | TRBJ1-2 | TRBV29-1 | CSVSGVNGYTF
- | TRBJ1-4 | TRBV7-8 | CASSLALAGNANEKLFF
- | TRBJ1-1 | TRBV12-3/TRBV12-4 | CASSLAPGTEAFF
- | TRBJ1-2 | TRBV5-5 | CASSLVPDYGYTF
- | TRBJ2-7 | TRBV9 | CASSPRDNPYEQYF
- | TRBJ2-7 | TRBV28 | CASREDKIHEQYF
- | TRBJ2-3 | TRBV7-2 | CASSLSGQGSDTQYF
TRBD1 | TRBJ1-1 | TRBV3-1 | CASSQDSQGSFTEAFF
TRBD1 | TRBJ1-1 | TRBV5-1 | CASSIPQGGGTEAFF
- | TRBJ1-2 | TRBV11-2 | CASSRNYGYTF
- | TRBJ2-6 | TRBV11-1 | CASSLAPTGSSGANVLTF
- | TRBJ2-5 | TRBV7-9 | CASSLGSVSYQETQYF
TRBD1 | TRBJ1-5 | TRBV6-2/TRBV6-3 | CASRPRDRGSNQPQHF
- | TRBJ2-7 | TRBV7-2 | CASRRASDSSYEQYF
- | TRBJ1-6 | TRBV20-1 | CSATRPSDGISPLHF
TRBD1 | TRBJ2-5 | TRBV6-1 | CASSQTGAGETQYF
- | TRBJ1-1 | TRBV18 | CASSPRGDTEAFF
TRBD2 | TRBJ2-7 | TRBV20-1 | CSAGAGGDEQYF
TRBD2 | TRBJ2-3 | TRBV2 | CASSEHSGVSDTQYF
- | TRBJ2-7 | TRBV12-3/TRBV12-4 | CASSLSWTYEQYF
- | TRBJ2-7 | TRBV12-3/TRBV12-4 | CASRARGGLSYEQYF
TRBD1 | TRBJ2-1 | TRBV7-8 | CASSSDRVVSNEQFF
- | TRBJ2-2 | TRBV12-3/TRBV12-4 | CASSSTDGGSGELFF
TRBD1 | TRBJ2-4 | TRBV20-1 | CSADDRGPAKNIQYF
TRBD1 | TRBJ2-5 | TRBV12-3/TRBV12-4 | CASSPTGTGAQETQYF